This T cell receptor (beta chain) was obtained from a study of T cell repertoires and HLA-DP antigens. The overall study: CD4+ T cells were cocultured with HeLa cells expressing HLA-DP. Sorted CD137+CD4+ samples averaged approximately 0.2 ug DNA; pre-culture CD4+ samples, 1,000 to 1,500 ng. Study results and caveats: A non-physiological HeLa system presented antigen to total CD4+ responders.

Data came from immunoSEQ multiplex PCR; TCRdb stores just in-frame clones and leaves some out. The sample carries 75,000 to 90,000 clones, more than 75% recorded once. As regards this clone: Its target is not known.

This CDR3 comprises 14 residues. The V end lost 5 bases, the J end lost 2 bases, and 12 bases lay between the germline ends. Germline V gives CDR1 SGHAT, CDR2 FQNNGV. The TCR sequence derives from a man aged 50 to 60 in good health and CMV-seronegative. Source material: CD4+ T cells from PBMCs. The genes are TRBV11-2 and TRBJ1-2, with D uncertain. CDR3 amino acids: CASSHGRTNYGYTF. CDR3 sequence (DNA): TGTGCCAGCAGCCATGGACGGACGAACTATGGCTACACCTTC.